One and the same sample provided the 29 T cell receptor beta chains below, sequenced in a study of T-cell reconstitution after alpha-beta-depleted transplantation in children. It was with unique molecular identifiers that the TCRbeta library was prepared. TCRdb reanalysed the PCR reads using MiXCR and keeps one entry per CDR3 protein. This table has a few hundred thousand distinct CDR3 sequences, 10% to 15% appearing once. Here the sequenced sample was PBMCs, mostly from graft donor cells, taken 360 days after TCRalphabeta/CD19-depleted stem cell transplant. These receptors originate from a male patient between 10 and 17 years old who had a stem cell transplant for acute myeloid leukemia, so the T cells may come from the graft donor.

This clonotype was counted ten times or more. V is TRBV23-1 and J is TRBJ2-1, with D unclear. TRBV23-1 is recorded as an ORF, its role being uncertain. The CDR3 consists of 12 residues. V shed 4 bases and J shed 4 bases, with 5 bases lying between them. The CDR3 protein is CASSPVYNEQFF. The CDR3 DNA follows: TGCGCCAGCAGTCCCGTTTACAATGAGCAGTTCTTC.

In its sample, this clonotype was seen many times. The chain is built from TRBV20-1 and TRBJ2-3; 8 bases fit TRBD2. Germline V gene lookup returns CDR1 DFQATT and CDR2 SNEGSKA (reference sequence). Unmatched junction bases numbered 4, after V lost 2 bases and J lost 0 bases. This CDR3 is built from 15 residues. The CDR3 bases are TGCAGTGCTAGATCTAGCGGGCCGAGCACAGATACGCAGTATTTT. Translating it yields CSARSSGPSTDTQYF.

The chain combines TRBV28 with TRBJ1-5; D is perhaps TRBD1 (6 bases). V lost 8 bases and J 6 bases, leaving 17 bases between the germline ends. This CDR3 is built from 14 residues. Per germline, CDR1 MDHEN and CDR2 SYDVKM. CDR3 bases: TGTGCCAGCCAGGGGACACAAGGAGTTCAGCCCCAGCATTTT. Protein product: CASQGTQGVQPQHF.

V usage is TRBV3-1 and J usage is TRBJ2-7; the D gene is possibly TRBD2 (6 bases). In germline, CDR1 is LGHDT, CDR2 YNNKEL (reference sequence). Trimming pared 4 bases from V and 4 bases from J, leaving 14 bases between. The CDR3 sequence is 14 residues long. The CDR3 nucleotides are TGTGCCAGCAGCCGCGTCGGCCGGGGGTACGAGCAGTACTTC. Residues: CASSRVGRGYEQYF.

The V call is TRBV6-1, the J call TRBJ2-5, with D perhaps TRBD2 (7 bases). The length of the CDR3 is 17 residues. The germline gives CDR1 MNHNS, CDR2 SASEGT. The V end was cut by 5 bases, the J end by 5 bases, with 24 bases between. The CDR3 loop is CASSQPGGALVGETQYF. The CDR3 DNA reads TGTGCCAGCAGTCAACCTGGGGGGGCGCTAGTAGGGGAGACCCAGTACTTC.

The genes are TRBV29-1 and TRBJ2-1; TRBD2 agrees at 10 bases. CDR3 length: 15 amino acids. Germline V CDR1 and CDR2: SQVTM, ANQGSEA. The J segment lost 8 bases and the V segment lost 3 bases, leaving 10 bases of the junction unmatched. CDR3 loop: CSVEKLASGSYEQFF. The CDR3 DNA reads as TGCAGCGTTGAGAAGTTGGCTAGCGGGAGTTATGAGCAGTTCTTC.

The chain's CDR3 is CASSQDGGVEAFF. CDR3 nucleotide sequence: TGTGCCAGCAGCCAAGATGGAGGGGTTGAAGCTTTCTTT. This rearrangement joins TRBV4-2 to TRBJ1-1, with D perhaps matching TRBD1 (5 bases). V gave up 0 bases and J gave up 7 bases, with 9 bases separating them. This CDR3 spans 13 amino acids. CDR1 is LGHNA and CDR2 is YNFKEQ in the germline V gene.

The chain uses TRBV28 and TRBJ2-7; tentative D call: TRBD2 (5 bases). Germline V lookup: CDR1 MDHEN, CDR2 SYDVKM. The CDR3 is 15 amino acids. The V end lost 3 bases, the J end lost 4 bases, and 16 bases lay between the germline ends. Here the CDR3 DNA reads TGTGCCAGCAGTTTTGGAAAGGTTCGGGGTTACGAGCAGTACTTC. Translation: CASSFGKVRGYEQYF.

This clonotype was counted many times. V gene TRBV6-1 combines with J gene TRBJ2-1, with TRBD1 matching over 10 bases. Germline V lookup: CDR1 MNHNS, CDR2 SASEGT. The J segment lost 5 bases and the V segment lost 7 bases, leaving 17 bases of the junction unmatched. CDR3 length equals 18 residues. The CDR3 nucleotides are TGTGCCAGCACCATGACAGGGGGCGCGGTGAACGCAAACAATGAGCAGTTCTTC. Translating gives CASTMTGGAVNANNEQFF.

This chain links TRBV7-8 with TRBJ2-3; perhaps TRBD2 as D (6 bases). The CDR3 loop spans 16 amino acids. CDR1 and CDR2 from the germline V gene are SGHVS and FQNEAQ. Between the trimmed V and J ends, which lost 2 bases and 1 base, there was a span of 13 bases. CDR3 DNA: TGTGCCAGCAGCTTAAACGCAGCGGGCCGCACAGATACGCAGTATTTT. Its protein product is CASSLNAAGRTDTQYF.

This clonotype came up many times. The V call is TRBV28, the J call TRBJ2-1; 7 bases are shared with TRBD1. The CDR3 runs 14 residues. Trimming took 3 bases from V and 5 from J; bases not matched to a gene: 4. Looked up from germline, CDR1 is MDHEN and CDR2 is SYDVKM. In DNA, the CDR3 is TGTGCCAGCAGTTTCGCACAGGGGAACAATGAGCAGTTCTTC. Protein sequence: CASSFAQGNNEQFF.

The sample holds many counts of this clonotype. V usage is TRBV12-3 or TRBV12-4 and J usage is TRBJ2-3; 7 bases map to TRBD2. V trimming: 0 bases; J trimming: 5 bases; junction bases outside the gene matches: 5. The CDR3 covers 15 residues. The CDR3 nucleotides are TGTGCCAGCAGTTTAGCGGGAGGGCCGATAGATACGCAGTATTTT. Translated: CASSLAGGPIDTQYF.

This clonotype has ten or more counts. The chain recombines TRBV20-1 with TRBJ2-1; D gene uncertain. V dropped 2 bases and J dropped 10 bases, with 12 bases sitting between them. Germline V gives CDR1 DFQATT, CDR2 SNEGSKA (reference sequence). The CDR3 consists of 12 residues. The DNA of the CDR3 is TGCAGTGCTAGAAGTTTGCGTTTCGAGCAGTTCTTC. Protein sequence: CSARSLRFEQFF.

The chain recombines TRBV20-1 with TRBJ1-1; D may be TRBD1 (5 bases). CDR3 length: 14 amino acids. The V end was cut by 4 bases, the J end by 1 base, with 13 bases between. CDR1 DFQATT and CDR2 SNEGSKA come from the germline V gene (reference sequence). The CDR3 reads CSATDRSRNTEAFF. The CDR3 nucleotides are TGCAGTGCTACCGACAGAAGCCGGAACACTGAAGCTTTCTTT.

This clonotype showed up many times. V and J are TRBV20-1 and TRBJ2-2, with a possible D match to TRBD1 (6 bases). CDR1 is DFQATT, CDR2 SNEGSKA, per germline (reference sequence). CDR3 size: 14 residues. Trimming pared 5 bases from V and 1 base from J, leaving 11 bases between. The CDR3 spells CSASETGNTGELFF. CDR3 nucleotide sequence: TGCAGTGCTTCCGAGACAGGGAACACCGGGGAGCTGTTTTTT.

This clonotype showed up just a few times. This chain uses TRBV28 with TRBJ2-7; tentatively, D is TRBD2 (6 bases). The CDR3 has 16 amino acids. Deletions cut 5 bases from V and 3 bases from J, with 20 bases between. CDR1 is MDHEN and CDR2 is SYDVKM in the germline V gene. The CDR3 spells CASSPLLGGVLYEQYF. Written as DNA, the CDR3 is TGTGCCAGCAGTCCCCTTTTGGGAGGTGTGCTCTACGAGCAGTACTTC.

This clonotype was found a few times. The rearrangement joins TRBV14 to TRBJ2-3; D may be TRBD2 (6 bases). From germline, CDR1 is SGHDN and CDR2 FVKESK. The V gene lost 2 bases and the J gene lost 3 bases, with 18 bases spanning the gap. CDR3 length: 17 amino acids. The CDR3 region has the DNA TGTGCCAGCAGCCAAACGACCGGGAGAGGAGGAACAGATACGCAGTATTTT. Translated, it gives CASSQTTGRGGTDTQYF.

This clonotype has a handful of counts. The rearrangement joins TRBV9 to TRBJ2-7, with D perhaps TRBD1 (7 bases). The CDR3 runs 15 residues. Trimming took 4 bases from V and 2 from J, leaving 16 bases between them. The V gene's germline CDR1 is SGDLS and CDR2 YYNGEE. CDR3 in amino acids: CASSLGGQAPYEQYF. For the CDR3, the DNA is TGTGCCAGCAGCCTGGGAGGACAGGCCCCCTACGAGCAGTACTTC.

This clonotype was seen at least ten times. The chain uses TRBV7-3 and TRBJ1-1; no reliable D call. The CDR3 covers 13 residues. V was clipped by 5 bases and J by 0 bases, with 7 bases between them. Germline CDR1 SGHTA, CDR2 FQGTGA. CDR3 coding DNA: TGTGCCAGCAGCCGTGGATTGAACACTGAAGCTTTCTTT. This encodes CASSRGLNTEAFF.

The chain links TRBV5-1 to TRBJ2-1; 7 nucleotides line up with TRBD2. With V trimmed by 1 base and J by 6 bases, 16 bases remained unmatched. CDR1 SGHRS and CDR2 YFSETQ come from the germline V gene. The CDR3 has 18 amino acids. The CDR3 nucleotides read TGCGCCAGCAGCTTGTCTATTTCTATGCGGGAGATGGGCAATGAGCAGTTCTTC. Translating it yields CASSLSISMREMGNEQFF. Together with reference TRBV5-1 and TRBJ2-1, the CDR3 gives the full variable domain: KAGVTQTPRYLIKTRGQQVTLSCSPISGHRSVSWYQQTPGQGLQFLFEYFSETQRNKGNFPGRFSGRQFSNSRSEMNVSTLELGDSALYLCASSLSISMREMGNEQFFGPGTRLTVL.

The rearrangement links TRBV7-9 to TRBJ2-5; D remains ambiguous. CDR1 and CDR2 from the germline V gene are SEHNR and FQNEAQ (reference sequence). V gave up 0 bases and J gave up 4 bases, with 12 bases separating them. This CDR3 contains 15 residues. The CDR3 nucleotides read TGTGCCAGCAGCTTAGCGCTCGGCATCTTAGAGACCCAGTACTTC. It yields the protein CASSLALGILETQYF.

This clonotype has more than one count but fewer than ten. The chain joins TRBV28 to TRBJ2-3; D remains ambiguous. Germline V gene lookup returns CDR1 MDHEN and CDR2 SYDVKM. Trimming took 6 bases from V and 0 from J, leaving 13 bases between them. The CDR3 is made up of 15 amino acids. The CDR3 DNA follows: TGTGCCAGCAGCTGGCCTGGGCTAAGCACAGATACGCAGTATTTT. Amino acid sequence: CASSWPGLSTDTQYF.

This sequence joins TRBV7-6 and TRBJ2-3; 7 nucleotides match TRBD2. The V and J ends lost 4 bases and 2 bases, in that order; junction bases with no gene match: 6. The CDR3 is 15 residues long. CDR1 is SGHVS, CDR2 FNYEAQ, per germline. In DNA form, the CDR3 reads TGTGCCAGCAGCTCCCTAGCGGAAGACACAGATACGCAGTATTTT. It is translated as CASSSLAEDTDTQYF.

This clonotype was recorded a few times. The V and J genes are TRBV12-3 or TRBV12-4 and TRBJ1-6; D is unclear. V gave up 5 bases and J gave up 1 base, with 9 bases separating them. There are 15 residues in the CDR3. The DNA for the CDR3 is TGTGCCAGCAGTCCTTTAAGATCCTATAATTCACCCCTCCACTTT. Translated: CASSPLRSYNSPLHF.

This clonotype was seen at least ten times. This chain connects TRBV7-2 to TRBJ2-2; no clear D gene. The CDR3 has 16 amino acids. Per germline, CDR1 SGHTA and CDR2 FQGNSA. V gave up 3 bases and J gave up 1 base, with 12 bases separating them. The CDR3 DNA follows: TGTGCCAGCAGCTTTCAAGGCGGCCAGAACACCGGGGAGCTGTTTTTT. This translates into CASSFQGGQNTGELFF.

The count of this clonotype is one. The rearrangement links TRBV27 to TRBJ2-7; no reliable D call. The CDR3 is 13 amino acids. Germline V CDR1 and CDR2: MNHEY, SMNVEV (reference sequence). Trimming left V 2 bases short and J 3 bases short, with 8 bases between. The CDR3 sequence: CASSLTPIYEQYF. The DNA for the CDR3 is TGTGCCAGCAGTTTAACCCCCATCTACGAGCAGTACTTC.

This clonotype was recorded many times. This chain links TRBV27 with TRBJ2-3, with D hard to call. V was trimmed by 4 bases and J by 1 base, leaving 18 bases between them. The germline gives CDR1 MNHEY, CDR2 SMNVEV (reference sequence). The CDR3 is made up of 17 amino acids. CDR3 loop: CASSSQSWDIRTDTQYF. Written as DNA, the CDR3 is TGTGCCAGCAGTTCCCAATCGTGGGATATACGCACAGATACGCAGTATTTT.

This clonotype was seen more than once but under ten times. J is TRBJ2-7 and V is TRBV20-1, with TRBD2 matching over 14 bases. This CDR3 has 18 amino acids. CDR1 DFQATT and CDR2 SNEGSKA come from the germline V gene (reference sequence). Trimming removed 1 base from V and 9 bases from J; junction bases left unmatched: 17. CDR3: CSARAHTGTSGSPGGQYF. In DNA form, the CDR3 reads TGCAGTGCTAGAGCGCATACCGGGACTAGCGGGAGCCCCGGGGGGCAGTACTTC.

V and J are TRBV29-1 and TRBJ2-2; 8 nucleotides align to TRBD2. CDR3 length equals 13 residues. The ends lost 5 bases at V and 6 bases at J; junction bases unmatched: 5. Per the germline V gene, CDR1 is SQVTM and CDR2 is ANQGSEA. CDR3 DNA: TGCAGCGTTAAAGCGGGAGTCCCCGGGGAGCTGTTTTTT. This encodes CSVKAGVPGELFF.